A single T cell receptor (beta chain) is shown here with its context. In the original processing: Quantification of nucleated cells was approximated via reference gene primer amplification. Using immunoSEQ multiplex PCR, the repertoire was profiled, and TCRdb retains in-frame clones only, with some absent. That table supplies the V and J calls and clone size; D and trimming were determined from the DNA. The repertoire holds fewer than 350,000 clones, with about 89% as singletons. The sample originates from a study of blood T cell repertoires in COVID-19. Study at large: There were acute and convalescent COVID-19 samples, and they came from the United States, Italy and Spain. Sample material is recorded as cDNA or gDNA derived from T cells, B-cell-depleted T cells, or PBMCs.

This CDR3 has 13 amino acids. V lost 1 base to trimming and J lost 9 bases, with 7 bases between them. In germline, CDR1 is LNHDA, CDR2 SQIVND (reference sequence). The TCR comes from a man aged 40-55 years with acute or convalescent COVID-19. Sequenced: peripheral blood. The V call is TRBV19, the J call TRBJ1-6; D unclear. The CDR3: CASSIVDSSPLHF. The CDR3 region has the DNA TGTGCCAGTAGTATAGTTGACTCTTCACCCCTCCACTTT.